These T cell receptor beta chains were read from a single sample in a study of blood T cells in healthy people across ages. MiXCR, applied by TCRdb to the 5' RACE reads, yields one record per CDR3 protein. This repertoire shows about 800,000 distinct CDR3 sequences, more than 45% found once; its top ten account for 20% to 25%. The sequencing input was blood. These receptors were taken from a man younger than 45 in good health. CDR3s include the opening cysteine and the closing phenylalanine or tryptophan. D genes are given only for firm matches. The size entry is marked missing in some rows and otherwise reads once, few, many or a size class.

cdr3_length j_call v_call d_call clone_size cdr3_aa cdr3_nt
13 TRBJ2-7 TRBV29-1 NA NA CSVARSLMDEQYF TGCAGCGTGGCACGCAGTCTTATGGACGAGCAGTACTTC
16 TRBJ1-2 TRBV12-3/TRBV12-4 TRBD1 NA CASSHRGGGDPYGYTF TGTGCCAGCAGCCACAGGGGAGGTGGTGATCCCTATGGCTACACCTTC
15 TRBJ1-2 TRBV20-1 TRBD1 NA CSATGQQTGHNGYTF TGCAGTGCTACGGGACAGCAAACAGGGCATAATGGCTACACCTTC
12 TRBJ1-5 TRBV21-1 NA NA CASSRRNQPQHF TGTGCCAGCAGCAGGCGTAATCAGCCCCAGCATTTT
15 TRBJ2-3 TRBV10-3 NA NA CAISESGAFTDTQYF TGTGCCATCAGTGAGTCCGGGGCCTTCACAGATACGCAGTATTTT
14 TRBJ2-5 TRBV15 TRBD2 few CATSPGLARETQYF TGTGCCACCAGCCCTGGACTAGCTCGGGAGACCCAGTACTTC
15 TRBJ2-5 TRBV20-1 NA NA CSASGGDLRQETQYF TGCAGTGCTAGCGGCGGGGACCTGAGGCAAGAGACCCAGTACTTC
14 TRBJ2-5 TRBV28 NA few CATSFSVVQETQYF TGTGCCACCAGTTTTTCCGTCGTACAAGAGACCCAGTACTTC
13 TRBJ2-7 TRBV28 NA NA CASTIGGRNEQYF TGTGCCAGCACCATAGGAGGGAGGAACGAGCAGTACTTC
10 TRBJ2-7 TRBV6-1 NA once CAVVSYEQYF TGTGCCGTAGTGTCCTACGAGCAGTACTTC
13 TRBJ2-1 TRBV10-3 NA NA CAITVADNNEQFF TGTGCCATCACTGTTGCGGACAACAATGAGCAGTTCTTC
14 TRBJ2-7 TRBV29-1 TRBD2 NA CSVGKGLASYEQYF TGCAGCGTCGGGAAGGGACTAGCGAGCTACGAGCAGTACTTC
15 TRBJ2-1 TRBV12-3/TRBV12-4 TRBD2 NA CASSSLGLAANEQFF TGTGCCAGCAGTAGTTTGGGACTAGCGGCCAATGAGCAGTTCTTC
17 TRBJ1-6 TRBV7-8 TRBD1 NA CASSNRGTGFFGSPLHF TGTGCCAGCAGCAATAGGGGGACAGGGTTTTTCGGTTCACCCCTCCACTTT
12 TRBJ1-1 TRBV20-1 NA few CSAVVKSTEAFF TGCAGTGCTGTAGTGAAGAGCACTGAAGCTTTCTTT
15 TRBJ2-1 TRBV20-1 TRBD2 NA CSPGLAGARNNEQFF TGCAGTCCTGGACTAGCGGGAGCAAGGAACAATGAGCAGTTCTTC
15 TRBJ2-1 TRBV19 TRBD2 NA CASGTSGASYNEQFF TGTGCCAGTGGGACTAGCGGGGCCTCCTACAATGAGCAGTTCTTC
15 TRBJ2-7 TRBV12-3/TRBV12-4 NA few CASSRDTTVSYEQYF TGTGCCAGCAGCCGGGACACCACCGTATCCTACGAGCAGTACTTC
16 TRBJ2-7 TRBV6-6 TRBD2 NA CASSYNIAGAEYEQYF TGTGCCAGCAGTTACAACATAGCGGGGGCCGAATACGAGCAGTACTTC
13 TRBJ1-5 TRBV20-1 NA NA CSARLHLNQPQHF TGCAGTGCTAGGCTGCACCTTAATCAGCCCCAGCATTTT
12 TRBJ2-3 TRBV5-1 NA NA CASSVTGDTQYF TGTGCCAGCAGCGTCACGGGGGATACGCAGTATTTT
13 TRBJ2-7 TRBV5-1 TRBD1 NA CAISGTGEYEQYF TGCGCCATCTCCGGGACAGGGGAGTACGAGCAGTACTTC
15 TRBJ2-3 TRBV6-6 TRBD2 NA CASSASGPITDTQYF TGTGCCAGCAGCGCTAGCGGCCCTATCACAGATACGCAGTATTTT
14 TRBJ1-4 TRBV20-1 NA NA CSAPYTATNEKLFF TGCAGTGCCCCGTATACTGCAACTAATGAAAAACTGTTTTTT
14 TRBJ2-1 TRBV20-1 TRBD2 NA CSAISGDPGNEQFF TGCAGTGCTATCAGCGGGGACCCTGGGAATGAGCAGTTCTTC
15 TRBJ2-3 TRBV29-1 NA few CSVEASREAADTQYF TGCAGCGTTGAAGCTTCGAGGGAGGCGGCAGATACGCAGTATTTT
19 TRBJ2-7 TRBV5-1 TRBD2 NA CASSPRGSGSPGLKDEQYF TGCGCCAGCAGCCCCCGGGGGAGCGGGAGTCCCGGTTTGAAAGACGAGCAGTACTTC
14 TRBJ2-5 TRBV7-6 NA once CASSLEYSQETQYF TGTGCCAGCAGCTTAGAGTATTCCCAAGAGACCCAGTACTTC
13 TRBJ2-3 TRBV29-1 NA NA CSVVGTIADTQYF TGCAGCGTTGTTGGGACAATCGCTGATACGCAGTATTTT
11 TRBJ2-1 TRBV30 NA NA CAGSVADEQFF TGTGCCGGGAGTGTCGCCGATGAGCAGTTCTTC
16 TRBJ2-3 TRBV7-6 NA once CASSFTRPTSTDTQYF TGTGCCAGCAGCTTTACTAGACCTACTAGCACAGATACGCAGTATTTT
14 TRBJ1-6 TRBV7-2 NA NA CASSLTEWGSPLHF TGTGCCAGCAGCTTGACAGAGTGGGGTTCACCCCTCCACTTT
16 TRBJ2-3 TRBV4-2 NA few CASSQGGAQVTDTQYF TGTGCCAGCAGCCAAGGAGGGGCGCAAGTAACAGATACGCAGTATTTT
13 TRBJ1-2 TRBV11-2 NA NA CASSLSQNYGYTF TGTGCCAGCAGCTTATCACAGAACTATGGCTACACCTTC
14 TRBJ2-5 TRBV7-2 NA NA CASSFQGFQETQYF TGTGCCAGCAGTTTTCAGGGATTTCAAGAGACCCAGTACTTC
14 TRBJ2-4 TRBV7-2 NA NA CASSLVGGAHIQYF TGTGCCAGCAGCTTAGTGGGTGGGGCACACATTCAGTACTTC
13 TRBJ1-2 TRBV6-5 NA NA CASSDSGARGYTF TGTGCCAGCAGTGACTCGGGGGCGCGGGGCTACACCTTC
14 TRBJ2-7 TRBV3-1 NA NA CASSHNGISYEQYF TGTGCCAGCAGCCACAACGGGATCTCCTACGAGCAGTACTTC
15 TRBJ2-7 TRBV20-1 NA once CSARPQTNRGYEQYF TGCAGTGCTAGACCGCAGACTAATCGGGGCTACGAGCAGTACTTC
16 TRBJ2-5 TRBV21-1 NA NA CASSKSGDKLQETQYF TGTGCCAGCAGCAAATCGGGAGACAAACTCCAAGAGACCCAGTACTTC
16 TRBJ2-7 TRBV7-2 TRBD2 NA CASSLALGGYQYEQYF TGTGCCAGCAGCTTAGCGCTGGGAGGGTATCAGTACGAGCAGTACTTC
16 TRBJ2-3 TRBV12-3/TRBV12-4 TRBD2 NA CASSLWNSGNADTQYF TGTGCCAGCAGTTTATGGAATAGCGGGAACGCAGATACGCAGTATTTT
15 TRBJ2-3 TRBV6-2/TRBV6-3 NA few CASSDPGPNTDTQYF TGTGCCAGCAGTGACCCGGGACCAAACACAGATACGCAGTATTTT
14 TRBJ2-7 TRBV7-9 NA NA CASSPVGGAYEQYF TGTGCCAGCAGCCCGGTTGGCGGGGCATACGAGCAGTACTTC
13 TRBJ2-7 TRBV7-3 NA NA CASSARLSAEQYF TGTGCCAGCAGCGCCCGGTTGTCTGCCGAGCAGTACTTC